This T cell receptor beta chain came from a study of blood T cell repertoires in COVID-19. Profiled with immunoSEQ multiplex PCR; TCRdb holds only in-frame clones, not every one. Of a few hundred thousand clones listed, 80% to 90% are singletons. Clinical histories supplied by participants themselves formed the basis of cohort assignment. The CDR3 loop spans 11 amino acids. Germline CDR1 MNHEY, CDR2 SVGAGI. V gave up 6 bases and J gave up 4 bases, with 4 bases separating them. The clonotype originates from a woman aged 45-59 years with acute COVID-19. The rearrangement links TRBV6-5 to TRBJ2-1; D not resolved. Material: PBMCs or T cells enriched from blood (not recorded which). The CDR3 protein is CASRAYNEQFF. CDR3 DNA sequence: TGTGCCAGCAGGGCTTACAATGAGCAGTTCTTC.